This TCR beta chain emerged from a study of control samples from healthy donors and cancer patients. Produced via immunoSEQ multiplex PCR; TCRdb's table is partial and in-frame only. Of around 100,000 clones listed, about 88% are singletons. The sequence was obtained from a woman in her 70s in good health. Sequenced sample: blood.

For the CDR3, the DNA is TGTGCCAGCAGCTTAGAAGGGGCTAGCGGGGGTGAGCAGTTCTTC. This translates into CASSLEGASGGEQFF. V usage is TRBV7-2 and J usage is TRBJ2-1; TRBD2 matches at 10 bases. CDR3 size: 15 residues. Germline V gene data show CDR1 as SGHTA and CDR2 as FQGNSA. V gave up 1 base and J gave up 9 bases; unmatched junction bases: 6.